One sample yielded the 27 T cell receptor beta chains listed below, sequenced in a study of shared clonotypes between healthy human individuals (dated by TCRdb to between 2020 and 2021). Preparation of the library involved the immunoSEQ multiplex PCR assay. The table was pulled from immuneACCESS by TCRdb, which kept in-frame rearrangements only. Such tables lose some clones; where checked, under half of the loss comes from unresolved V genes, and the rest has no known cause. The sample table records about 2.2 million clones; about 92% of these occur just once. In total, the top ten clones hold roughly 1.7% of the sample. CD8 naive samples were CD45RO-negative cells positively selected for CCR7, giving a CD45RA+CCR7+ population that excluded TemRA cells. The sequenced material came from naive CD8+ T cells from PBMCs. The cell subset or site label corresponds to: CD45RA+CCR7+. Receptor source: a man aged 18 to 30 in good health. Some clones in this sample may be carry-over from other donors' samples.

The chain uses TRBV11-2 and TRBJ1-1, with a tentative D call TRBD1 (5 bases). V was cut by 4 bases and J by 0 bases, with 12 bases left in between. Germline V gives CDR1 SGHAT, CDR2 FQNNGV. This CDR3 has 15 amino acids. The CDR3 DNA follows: TGTGCCAGCAGCTCTCACCGGGGCTTGAACACTGAAGCTTTCTTT. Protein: CASSSHRGLNTEAFF.

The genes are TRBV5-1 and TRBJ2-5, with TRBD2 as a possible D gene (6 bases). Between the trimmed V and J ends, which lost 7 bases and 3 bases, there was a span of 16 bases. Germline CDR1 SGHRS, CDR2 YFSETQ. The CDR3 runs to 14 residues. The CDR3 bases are TGCGCCAGCCTGGCGGGACCTAGGGAAGAGACCCAGTACTTC. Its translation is CASLAGPREETQYF. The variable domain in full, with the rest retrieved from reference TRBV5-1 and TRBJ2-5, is KAGVTQTPRYLIKTRGQQVTLSCSPISGHRSVSWYQQTPGQGLQFLFEYFSETQRNKGNFPGRFSGRQFSNSRSEMNVSTLELGDSALYLCASLAGPREETQYFGPGTRLLVL.

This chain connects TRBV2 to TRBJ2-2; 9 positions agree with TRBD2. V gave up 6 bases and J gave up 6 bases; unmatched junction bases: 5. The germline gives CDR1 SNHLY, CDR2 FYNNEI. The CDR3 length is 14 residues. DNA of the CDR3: TGTGCCAGCAGGAGCGGGAGGTCCTCCGGGGAGCTGTTTTTT. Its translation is CASRSGRSSGELFF.

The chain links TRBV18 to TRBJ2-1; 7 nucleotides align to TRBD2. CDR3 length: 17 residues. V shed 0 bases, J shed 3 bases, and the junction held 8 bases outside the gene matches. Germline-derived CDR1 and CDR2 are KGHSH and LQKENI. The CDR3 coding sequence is TGTGCCAGCTCACCACCGGGAATAGCGGGTTTCTACAATGAGCAGTTCTTC. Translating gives CASSPPGIAGFYNEQFF.

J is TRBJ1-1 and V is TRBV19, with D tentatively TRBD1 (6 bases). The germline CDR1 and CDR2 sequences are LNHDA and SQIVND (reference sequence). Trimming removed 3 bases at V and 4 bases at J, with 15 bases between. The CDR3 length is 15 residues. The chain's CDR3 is CASSIWGQIGTEAFF. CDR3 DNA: TGTGCCAGTAGTATTTGGGGGCAGATCGGCACTGAAGCTTTCTTT.

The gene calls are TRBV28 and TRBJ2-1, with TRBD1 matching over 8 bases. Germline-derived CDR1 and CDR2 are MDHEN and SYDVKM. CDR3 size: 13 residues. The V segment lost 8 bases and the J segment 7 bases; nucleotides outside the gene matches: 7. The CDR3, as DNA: TGTGCCAGCGGGGCACACAGGGGGAATGAGCAGTTCTTC. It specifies CASGAHRGNEQFF.

The CDR3 DNA sequence: TGTGCCAGCAGCTTACCCGGGACAGACTCCTATGGCTACACCTTC. Its protein product is CASSLPGTDSYGYTF. The V gene is TRBV7-8, the J gene TRBJ1-2; 7 bases are shared with TRBD1. CDR3 length equals 15 residues. J lost 4 bases, V lost 2 bases, and 7 bases had no gene match. Per germline, CDR1 SGHVS and CDR2 FQNEAQ.

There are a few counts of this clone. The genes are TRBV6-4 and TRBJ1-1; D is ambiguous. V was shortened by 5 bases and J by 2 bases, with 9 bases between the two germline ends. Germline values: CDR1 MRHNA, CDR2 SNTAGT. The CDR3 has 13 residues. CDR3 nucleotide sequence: TGTGCCAGCAGTTATACAGTTAACACTGAAGCTTTCTTT. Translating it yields CASSYTVNTEAFF.

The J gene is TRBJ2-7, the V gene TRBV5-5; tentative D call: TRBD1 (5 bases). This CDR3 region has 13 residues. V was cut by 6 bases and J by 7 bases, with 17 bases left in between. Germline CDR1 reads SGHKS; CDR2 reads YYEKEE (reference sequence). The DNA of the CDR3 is TGTGCCAGCACCGAAACAGGTGGCAGGGAGCAGTACTTC. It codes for CASTETGGREQYF.

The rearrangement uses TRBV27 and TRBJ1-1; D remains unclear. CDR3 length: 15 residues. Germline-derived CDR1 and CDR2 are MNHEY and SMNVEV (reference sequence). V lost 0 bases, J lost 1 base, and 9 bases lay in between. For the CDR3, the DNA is TGTGCCAGCAGTTTATCGGAACCAGGGAACACTGAAGCTTTCTTT. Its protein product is CASSLSEPGNTEAFF.

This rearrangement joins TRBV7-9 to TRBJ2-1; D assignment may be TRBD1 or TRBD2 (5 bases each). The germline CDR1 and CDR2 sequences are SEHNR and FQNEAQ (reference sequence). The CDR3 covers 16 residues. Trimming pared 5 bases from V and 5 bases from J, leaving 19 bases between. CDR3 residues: CASSQTGTPRHNEQFF. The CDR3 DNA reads TGTGCCAGCAGCCAGACCGGGACCCCCCGACACAATGAGCAGTTCTTC.

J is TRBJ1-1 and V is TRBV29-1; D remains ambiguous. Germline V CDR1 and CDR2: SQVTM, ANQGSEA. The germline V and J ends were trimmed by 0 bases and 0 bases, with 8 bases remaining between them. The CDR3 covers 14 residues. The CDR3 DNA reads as TGCAGCGTTGAAGACGGGTCAATGAACACTGAAGCTTTCTTT. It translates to CSVEDGSMNTEAFF.

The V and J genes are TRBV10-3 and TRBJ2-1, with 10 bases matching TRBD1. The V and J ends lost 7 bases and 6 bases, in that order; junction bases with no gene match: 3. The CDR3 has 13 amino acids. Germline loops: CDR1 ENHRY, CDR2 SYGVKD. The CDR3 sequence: CAIKGTGVNEQFF. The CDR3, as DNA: TGTGCCATCAAGGGGACAGGGGTCAATGAGCAGTTCTTC.

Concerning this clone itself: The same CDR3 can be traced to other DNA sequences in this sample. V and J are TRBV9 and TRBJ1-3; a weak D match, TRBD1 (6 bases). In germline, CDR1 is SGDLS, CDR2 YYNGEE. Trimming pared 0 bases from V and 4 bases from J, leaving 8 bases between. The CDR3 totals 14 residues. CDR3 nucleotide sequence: TGTGCCAGCAGCGTAGGAGGGACAGGAAACACCATATATTTT. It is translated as CASSVGGTGNTIYF.

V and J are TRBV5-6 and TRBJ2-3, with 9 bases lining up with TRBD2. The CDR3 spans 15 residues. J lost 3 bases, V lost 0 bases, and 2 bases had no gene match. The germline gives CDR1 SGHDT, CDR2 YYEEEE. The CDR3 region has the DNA TGTGCCAGCAGCTTGGATAGCGGGAGTACAGATACGCAGTATTTT. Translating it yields CASSLDSGSTDTQYF.

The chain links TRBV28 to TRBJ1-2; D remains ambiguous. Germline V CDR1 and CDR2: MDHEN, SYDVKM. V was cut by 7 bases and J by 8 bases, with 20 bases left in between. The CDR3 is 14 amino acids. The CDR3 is CASTRTQIPRGYTF. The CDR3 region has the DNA TGTGCCAGCACCCGGACCCAGATACCTAGGGGCTACACCTTC.

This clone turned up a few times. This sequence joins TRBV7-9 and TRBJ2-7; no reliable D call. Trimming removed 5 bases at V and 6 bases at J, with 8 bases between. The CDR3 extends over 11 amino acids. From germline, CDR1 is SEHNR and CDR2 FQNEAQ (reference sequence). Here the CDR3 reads CASSTLSEQYF. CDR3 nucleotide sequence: TGTGCCAGCAGCACCCTCAGCGAGCAGTACTTC.

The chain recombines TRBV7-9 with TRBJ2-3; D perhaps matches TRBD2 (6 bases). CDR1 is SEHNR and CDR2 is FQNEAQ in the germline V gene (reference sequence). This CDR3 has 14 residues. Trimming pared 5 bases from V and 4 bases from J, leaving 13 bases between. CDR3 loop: CASSPGLTPDTQYF. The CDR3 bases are TGTGCCAGCAGCCCGGGACTGACGCCAGATACGCAGTATTTT. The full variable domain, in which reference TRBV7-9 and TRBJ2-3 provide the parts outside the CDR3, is DTGVSQNPRHKITKRGQNVTFRCDPISEHNRLYWYRQTLGQGPEFLTYFQNEAQLEKSRLLSDRFSAERPKGSFSTLEIQRTEQGDSAMYLCASSPGLTPDTQYFGPGTRLTVL.

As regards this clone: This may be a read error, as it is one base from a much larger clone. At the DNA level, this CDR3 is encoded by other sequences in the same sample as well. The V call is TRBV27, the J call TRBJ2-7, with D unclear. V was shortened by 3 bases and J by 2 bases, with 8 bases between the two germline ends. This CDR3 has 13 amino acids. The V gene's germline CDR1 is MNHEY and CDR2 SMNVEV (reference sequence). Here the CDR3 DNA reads TGTGCCAGCAGTTTCGGGCAGCCCTACGAGCAGTACTTC. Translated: CASSFGQPYEQYF.

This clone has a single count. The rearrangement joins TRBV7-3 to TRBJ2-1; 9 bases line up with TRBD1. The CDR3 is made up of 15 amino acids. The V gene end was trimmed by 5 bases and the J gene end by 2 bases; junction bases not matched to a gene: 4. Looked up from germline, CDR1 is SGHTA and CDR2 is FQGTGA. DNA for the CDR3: TGTGCCAGCAGCCCTGACAGGGGGACCTACAATGAGCAGTTCTTC. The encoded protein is CASSPDRGTYNEQFF.

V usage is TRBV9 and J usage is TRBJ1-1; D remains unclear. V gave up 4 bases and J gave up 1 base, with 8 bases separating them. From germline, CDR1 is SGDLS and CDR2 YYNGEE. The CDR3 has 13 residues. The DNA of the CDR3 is TGTGCCAGCAGCCCAGTTCCGAACACTGAAGCTTTCTTT. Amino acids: CASSPVPNTEAFF.

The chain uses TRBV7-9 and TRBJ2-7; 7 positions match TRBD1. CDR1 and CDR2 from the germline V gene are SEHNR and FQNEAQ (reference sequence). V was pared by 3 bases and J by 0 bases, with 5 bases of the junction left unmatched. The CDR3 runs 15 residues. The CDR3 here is CASSFTTGSSYEQYF. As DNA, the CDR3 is TGTGCCAGCAGCTTTACGACAGGGAGCTCCTACGAGCAGTACTTC.

The chain's CDR3 is CASSRGTSGTDTQYF. The CDR3 region has the DNA TGTGCCAGCAGTCGTGGGACTAGCGGCACAGATACGCAGTATTTT. The chain has TRBV2 and TRBJ2-3; 10 bases map to TRBD2. V was clipped by 5 bases and J by 1 base; unmatched bases: 3. Germline loops: CDR1 SNHLY, CDR2 FYNNEI. The CDR3 totals 15 residues.

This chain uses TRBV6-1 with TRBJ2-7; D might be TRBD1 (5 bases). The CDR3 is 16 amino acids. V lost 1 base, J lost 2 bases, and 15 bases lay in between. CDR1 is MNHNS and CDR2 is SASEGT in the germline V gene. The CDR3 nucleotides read TGTGCCAGCAGTGAAGTTTCACAGGTACCTCCCTACGAGCAGTACTTC. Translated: CASSEVSQVPPYEQYF.

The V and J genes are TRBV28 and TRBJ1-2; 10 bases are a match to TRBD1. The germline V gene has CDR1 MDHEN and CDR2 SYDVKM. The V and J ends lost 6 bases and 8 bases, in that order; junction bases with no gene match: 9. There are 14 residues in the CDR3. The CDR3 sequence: CASSTGTGVGGYTF. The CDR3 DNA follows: TGTGCCAGCAGCACCGGGACAGGGGTTGGCGGCTACACCTTC.

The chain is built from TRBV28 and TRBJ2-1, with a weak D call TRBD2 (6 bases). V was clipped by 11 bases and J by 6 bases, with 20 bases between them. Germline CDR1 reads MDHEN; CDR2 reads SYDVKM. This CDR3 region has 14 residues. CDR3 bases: TGTGCCGGAGGGCTCGGGGGAAGACTCAATGAGCAGTTCTTC. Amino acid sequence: CAGGLGGRLNEQFF.

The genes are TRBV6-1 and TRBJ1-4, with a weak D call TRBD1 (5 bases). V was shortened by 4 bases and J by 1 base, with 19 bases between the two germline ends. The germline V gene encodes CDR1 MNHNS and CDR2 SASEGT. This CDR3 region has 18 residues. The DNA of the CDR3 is TGTGCCAGCAGTGCGAGGAGAGGGGATGACTTAACTAATGAAAAACTGTTTTTT. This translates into CASSARRGDDLTNEKLFF.